This T cell receptor (beta chain) was sequenced for a study of OX40 agonist ivuxolimab in advanced cancers. On the study more broadly: The patients got ivuxolimab, which is an agonistic anti-OX40 (CD134) antibody. A male proportion of about 84% was recorded, with mean age around 60 years and range roughly 23 to 79. Anti-PD-1, anti-PD-L1 or anti-CTLA-4 therapy given earlier was allowed, and around 40% had some.

The assay was immunoSEQ multiplex PCR, and TCRdb's table has in-frame clones only and misses some. The sample lists more than 35,000 clones; around 77% were seen once. The V segment lost 1 base and the J segment 6 bases; nucleotides outside the gene matches: 5. This CDR3 has 16 residues. Looked up from germline, CDR1 is SGHVS and CDR2 is FQNEAQ. This clone was observed once. What it binds is not known. Study findings and constraints: There was clonal expansion of CD4+ and CD8+ blood T cells by week 6 at 0.1 to 3.0 mg/kg.

The J gene is TRBJ2-1, the V gene TRBV7-8, with 11 bases aligning to TRBD2. The clonotype comes from an adult with an advanced solid tumor such as melanoma, head and neck, liver or kidney cancer. Here the sequenced sample was CD4+ or CD8+ T cells sorted from blood, taken in a trial of the OX40 agonist ivuxolimab. This CDR3 reads CASSLGGTSGLNEQFF. CDR3 nucleotides: TGTGCCAGCAGCTTAGGTGGGACTAGCGGCCTCAATGAGCAGTTCTTC.